The 15 T cell receptor beta chains below all came from one sample that was sequenced in a study of T cell responses to AZD1222 COVID-19 vaccine. Sequencing was performed with immunoSEQ multiplex PCR; in TCRdb, only in-frame clones are kept and a portion is missing. The sample has approximately 190,000 clones, approximately 92% seen once. The sequenced sample was peripheral blood, obtained on day 0 of AZD1222 vaccination. Receptors were obtained from an adult in good health.

The chain is built from TRBV7-9 and TRBJ1-2; D may be TRBD1 (6 bases). V was trimmed by 1 base and J by 5 bases, leaving 14 bases between them. CDR1 is SEHNR, CDR2 FQNEAQ, per germline (reference sequence). The CDR3 is 15 amino acids. The CDR3 bases are TGTGCCAGCAGCTTAGAGGCAGGGGATGGGTATGGCTACACCTTC. It yields the protein CASSLEAGDGYGYTF. Full variable domain (missing parts from reference TRBV7-9 and TRBJ1-2): DTGVSQNPRHKITKRGQNVTFRCDPISEHNRLYWYRQTLGQGPEFLTYFQNEAQLEKSRLLSDRFSAERPKGSFSTLEIQRTEQGDSAMYLCASSLEAGDGYGYTFGSGTRLTVV.

This chain links TRBV3-1 (or the pseudogene TRBV3-2) with TRBJ2-3, with 9 bases identical to TRBD2. Germline values: CDR1 LGHDT, CDR2 YNNKEL (reference sequence). V trimming: 5 bases; J trimming: 6 bases; junction bases outside the gene matches: 3. The CDR3 runs 13 residues. The CDR3 here is CASSGTSKDTQYF. The CDR3 DNA follows: TGTGCCAGCAGCGGGACTAGCAAGGATACGCAGTATTTT.

The chain couples TRBV11-1 to TRBJ1-1; D ambiguous. The germline gives CDR1 SGHAT, CDR2 FQDESV (reference sequence). V was shortened by 5 bases and J by 11 bases, with 12 bases between the two germline ends. This CDR3 comprises 11 residues. CDR3 bases: TGTGCCAGCAGCCAGCATGGGGAGGCTTTCTTT. Protein: CASSQHGEAFF. The full variable domain, rest sourced from reference TRBV11-1 and TRBJ1-1, is EAEVAQSPRYKITEKSQAVAFWCDPISGHATLYWYRQILGQGPELLVQFQDESVVDDSQLPKDRFSAERLKGVDSTLKIQPAELGDSAMYLCASSQHGEAFFGQGTRLTVV.

In DNA form, the CDR3 reads TGTGCCAGCAGCGTAGTATTAGCGGGGGAAGAGACCCAGTACTTC. This codes for CASSVVLAGEETQYF. The chain employs TRBV9 and TRBJ2-5, with 9 positions matching TRBD2. The V gene end was trimmed by 0 bases and the J gene end by 3 bases; junction bases not matched to a gene: 3. Per germline, CDR1 SGDLS and CDR2 YYNGEE. There are 15 residues in the CDR3.

In DNA, the CDR3 is TGTGCCAGCAGCTTAACAGGGGGTGGCAATCAGCCCCAGCATTTT. Translation gives CASSLTGGGNQPQHF. The chain has TRBV7-9 and TRBJ1-5, with TRBD1 identical over 8 bases. Germline-derived CDR1 and CDR2 are SEHNR and FQNEAQ (reference sequence). This CDR3 region has 15 residues. Trimming cost V 2 bases and J 2 bases; bases outside gene matches: 2.

The chain employs TRBV18 and TRBJ1-5, with D uncertain. V lost 0 bases and J lost 5, with 8 bases in between. The CDR3 runs 14 residues. Looked up from germline, CDR1 is KGHSH and CDR2 is LQKENI. The CDR3 loop reads CASSPPDGDQPQHF. CDR3 DNA sequence: TGTGCCAGCTCACCACCCGATGGGGATCAGCCCCAGCATTTT.

This clone was seen only a few times. The chain links TRBV19 to TRBJ1-3, with 12 bases fitting TRBD1. The germline CDR1 and CDR2 sequences are LNHDA and SQIVND (reference sequence). The CDR3 covers 19 residues. V lost 8 bases and J lost 0; bases outside the gene matches: 14. The CDR3 is CASSLSGTGGPFSGNTIYF. In DNA, the CDR3 is TGTGCCAGTTCCCTTTCCGGGACAGGGGGCCCTTTCTCTGGAAACACCATATATTTT.

Points on this clone: In the same sample, other DNA sequences code for this CDR3. V usage is TRBV12-3 or TRBV12-4 and J usage is TRBJ1-6, with no clear D. The CDR3 spans 13 residues. The V end was cut by 2 bases, the J end by 8 bases, with 7 bases between. CDR3: CASSLYQDSPLHF. The CDR3 region has the DNA TGTGCCAGCAGTTTATATCAGGATTCACCCCTCCACTTT.

V gene TRBV19 combines with J gene TRBJ1-1; 9 bases agree with TRBD1. With V trimmed by 4 bases and J by 4 bases, 7 bases remained unmatched. The CDR3 loop spans 15 amino acids. Per germline, CDR1 LNHDA and CDR2 SQIVND (reference sequence). CDR3 region: CASSNYAGQGTEAFF. The CDR3 DNA reads as TGTGCCAGTAGTAACTACGCGGGACAGGGCACTGAAGCTTTCTTT. Using reference TRBV19 and TRBJ1-1 for the parts outside the CDR3, the full variable domain is DGGITQSPKYLFRKEGQNVTLSCEQNLNHDAMYWYRQDPGQGLRLIYYSQIVNDFQKGDIAEGYSVSREKKESFPLTVTSAQKNPTAFYLCASSNYAGQGTEAFFGQGTRLTVV.

The chain employs TRBV7-8 and TRBJ2-1; D ambiguous. The germline V and J ends were trimmed by 5 bases and 2 bases, with 4 bases remaining between them. CDR1 and CDR2 (germline): SGHVS, FQNEAQ. The CDR3 consists of 12 residues. The CDR3 region is CASSRPYNEQFF. CDR3 nucleotide sequence: TGTGCCAGCAGCCGGCCCTACAATGAGCAGTTCTTC.

The count of this clone is one. V is TRBV5-1 and J is TRBJ2-7, with 8 bases matching TRBD2. V dropped 4 bases and J dropped 7; count of bases not matched to a gene: 13. Germline V gives CDR1 SGHRS, CDR2 YFSETQ. This CDR3 contains 15 residues. The CDR3 here is CASSGTGSGDGEQYF. For the CDR3, the DNA is TGCGCCAGCAGCGGCACAGGTAGCGGGGATGGGGAGCAGTACTTC.

The chain joins TRBV7-2 to TRBJ1-6, with D unresolved. Germline V gene sequence: CDR1 SGHTA, CDR2 FQGNSA. The V end lost 5 bases, the J end lost 7 bases, and 3 bases lay between the germline ends. The CDR3 length is 11 residues. The CDR3 sequence: CASSQNSPLHF. The CDR3 coding sequence is TGTGCCAGCAGCCAGAATTCACCCCTCCACTTT.

V and J are TRBV7-9 and TRBJ2-7; D is unresolved. Germline assignment: CDR1 SEHNR and CDR2 FQNEAQ (reference sequence). The CDR3 sequence is 12 residues long. Trimming left V 2 bases short and J 4 bases short, with 6 bases between. In DNA, the CDR3 is TGTGCCAGCAGCTTATCGCGTTACGAGCAGTACTTC. This codes for CASSLSRYEQYF. Full variable domain (outside the CDR3, taken from reference TRBV7-9 and TRBJ2-7): DTGVSQNPRHKITKRGQNVTFRCDPISEHNRLYWYRQTLGQGPEFLTYFQNEAQLEKSRLLSDRFSAERPKGSFSTLEIQRTEQGDSAMYLCASSLSRYEQYFGPGTRLTVT.

This clone showed up just once. The rearrangement uses TRBV5-4 and TRBJ2-1, with 9 bases fitting TRBD1. After removal of 5 bases from V and 7 bases from J, the junction contained 10 bases not matched to a gene. CDR1 and CDR2 from the germline V gene are SGHNT and YYREEE (reference sequence). The CDR3 covers 15 residues. CDR3 residues: CASRFGGQGNNEQFF. The CDR3 DNA sequence: TGTGCCAGCAGATTTGGAGGACAGGGGAATAATGAGCAGTTCTTC.

The J gene is TRBJ1-1, the V gene TRBV4-2; 7 positions match TRBD1. J gave up 4 bases and V 3 bases, and 14 bases lay outside the gene matches. CDR3 length: 17 amino acids. Germline loops: CDR1 LGHNA, CDR2 YNFKEQ. The CDR3 DNA follows: TGTGCCAGCAGCCAGCGCCCGACCGGGGCAGGGGGCACTGAAGCTTTCTTT. Translated: CASSQRPTGAGGTEAFF.